This T cell receptor beta chain was sequenced in a study of Graves' ophthalmopathy and Graves' hyperthyroidism. Germline V gene lookup returns CDR1 SGHAT and CDR2 FQNNGV. The CDR3 covers 16 residues. V dropped 5 bases and J dropped 1 base, with 17 bases sitting between them. This clonotype appeared many times. Amplification of TCR beta CDR3 regions used RNA transcripts. Following a first-round RT-PCR that used HTBI primers, a second-round multiplex PCR was carried out. TCRdb independently ran MiXCR on the multiplex PCR reads; one entry per CDR3 protein. Among about 220,000 distinct CDR3 sequences listed, roughly 21% were seen once.

This TCR derives from a woman in her forties or fifties with Graves' ophthalmopathy. The source material was peripheral blood. This chain joins TRBV11-2 and TRBJ1-1, with a weak D call TRBD1 (5 bases). CDR3 bases: TGTGCCAGCAGCCCAGATAGTGCGACAGCGAACACTGAAGCTTTCTTT. This translates into CASSPDSATANTEAFF.